Sequencing of this T cell receptor (beta chain) was carried out in a study of T-cell reconstitution after alpha-beta-depleted transplantation in children. Germline V gives CDR1 MDHEN, CDR2 SYDVKM. The CDR3 consists of 13 residues. Trimming at V came to 7 bases and at J to 7 bases, leaving 2 bases not matched to a gene. A library of TCRbeta sequences, prepared with unique molecular identifiers, was generated. TCRdb itself ran the PCR reads through MiXCR, one entry per CDR3 protein. The sample lists hundreds of thousands of distinct CDR3 sequences, 13% occurring once. This clonotype showed up just a few times.

This receptor was identified in a girl aged 2 to 9 with congenital amegakaryocytic thrombocytopenia, due to receive a stem cell transplant. V gene TRBV28 combines with J gene TRBJ2-1, with 12 nucleotides matching TRBD2. The material sequenced was PBMCs, taken before TCRalphabeta/CD19-depleted stem cell transplant. Here the CDR3 DNA reads TGTGCCAGCATACTAGCGGGAGGAAATGAGCAGTTCTTC. Its translation is CASILAGGNEQFF.